One and the same sample provided the 32 T cell receptor beta chains below, sequenced in a study of T cell changes during pregnancy in multiple sclerosis (dated by TCRdb to the late 2010s). Receptor libraries were prepared by the immunoSEQ multiplex PCR assay. Imported from immuneACCESS, the table was reduced by TCRdb to in-frame sequences with V and J called. These copies leave out some clones; in studies compared against another copy, an unresolved V gene accounts for under half, and the cause of the remainder is not known. For this sample there are more than 65,000 clones; over 90% appear just once. Around 1.1% of the sample comes from the top ten. Sequencing used peripheral blood, obtained in the second trimester of pregnancy. These receptors came from a female donor with multiple sclerosis, enrolled in a pregnancy study.

Notes on this clone: The junction differs from germline at one of its ends, possibly a read error. The chain links TRBV7-9 to TRBJ1-1, with a weak D call TRBD1 (5 bases). The germline V gene has CDR1 SEHNR and CDR2 FQNEAQ (reference sequence). This CDR3 has 11 amino acids. The DNA for the CDR3 is TGTGCCAGCAGCTTAGCCAGGGTGCTCATCTTT. Translated: CASSLARVLIF.

CDR3 loop: CASSLVQAGGTDTQYF. The CDR3 DNA reads as TGCGCCAGCAGCTTGGTTCAGGCGGGAGGCACAGATACGCAGTATTTT. The rearrangement joins TRBV5-1 to TRBJ2-3, with TRBD2 matching 7 bases. The CDR3 covers 16 residues. After removal of 0 bases from V and 1 base from J, the junction contained 5 bases not matched to a gene. Germline V CDR1 and CDR2: SGHRS, YFSETQ.

This clone was observed once. The chain recombines TRBV5-1 with TRBJ2-7; unclear D gene. With 1 base removed from V and 0 bases from J, the gap between germline ends came to 5 bases. The CDR3 covers 13 residues. In germline, CDR1 is SGHRS, CDR2 YFSETQ. In nucleotides, the CDR3 is TGCGCCAGCAGCTTGTGGAGCTCCTACGAGCAGTACTTC. It codes for CASSLWSSYEQYF.

Turning to this clone: Other DNA sequences in this specimen translate into the identical CDR3. The V and J genes are TRBV9 and TRBJ2-7; D perhaps matches TRBD1 (5 bases). Germline CDR1 is SGDLS and CDR2 is YYNGEE. This CDR3 has 14 residues. Trimming pared 0 bases from V and 2 bases from J, leaving 9 bases between. The CDR3 protein is CASSVGQGAYEQYF. In nucleotides, the CDR3 is TGTGCCAGCAGCGTAGGTCAGGGCGCCTACGAGCAGTACTTC.

The genes are TRBV5-6 and TRBJ2-1; perhaps TRBD2 as D (5 bases). The CDR3 runs to 16 residues. Between the trimmed V and J ends, which lost 0 bases and 0 bases, there was a span of 10 bases. Looked up from germline, CDR1 is SGHDT and CDR2 is YYEEEE. CDR3 sequence: CASSLDSGSSYNEQFF. In nucleotides, the CDR3 is TGTGCCAGCAGCTTGGATTCGGGGAGCTCCTACAATGAGCAGTTCTTC.

The chain carries TRBV7-9 and TRBJ1-2; no definite D call. This CDR3 is built from 14 residues. V lost 5 bases and J 8 bases, leaving 18 bases between the germline ends. In germline, CDR1 is SEHNR, CDR2 FQNEAQ (reference sequence). The CDR3 spells CASSPRLEAAGYTF. The CDR3 DNA sequence: TGTGCCAGCAGCCCCCGACTGGAGGCCGCGGGCTACACCTTC.

This sequence joins TRBV28 and TRBJ1-1, with TRBD1 identical over 8 bases. V shed 6 bases and J 6 bases; nucleotides not matched to a gene: 15. Germline V lookup: CDR1 MDHEN, CDR2 SYDVKM. This CDR3 has 16 amino acids. CDR3 region: CASRSDRVEVNAEAFF. DNA for the CDR3: TGTGCCAGCAGATCGGACAGGGTAGAAGTCAACGCTGAAGCTTTCTTT.

The V gene is TRBV5-1, the J gene TRBJ2-4, with 8 bases identical to TRBD2. This CDR3 has 15 residues. Germline-derived CDR1 and CDR2 are SGHRS and YFSETQ. The trim removed 5 bases at V and 4 bases at J, leaving 8 bases unmatched. This CDR3 reads CASSSDSGIKNIQYF. The DNA for the CDR3 is TGCGCCAGCAGTTCAGATAGCGGGATTAAAAACATTCAGTACTTC.

The chain is built from TRBV2 and TRBJ2-1; tentatively, D is TRBD1 (6 bases). Trimming stripped 4 bases from V and 7 bases from J, with 14 bases between. In germline, CDR1 is SNHLY, CDR2 FYNNEI. The CDR3 runs to 14 residues. The CDR3: CASSGRTARNEQFF. In nucleotides, the CDR3 is TGTGCCAGCAGTGGTAGGACAGCGAGAAATGAGCAGTTCTTC. The variable domain in full, completed from reference TRBV2 and TRBJ2-1, reads EPEVTQTPSHQVTQMGQEVILRCVPISNHLYFYWYRQILGQKVEFLVSFYNNEISEKSEIFDDQFSVERPDGSNFTLKIRSTKLEDSAMYFCASSGRTARNEQFFGPGTRLTVL.

The gene calls are TRBV25-1 and TRBJ1-1; TRBD1 is a possible D gene (6 bases). V shed 6 bases and J shed 6 bases, with 14 bases lying between them. Germline V CDR1 and CDR2: MGHDK, SYGVNS. The CDR3 sequence is 13 residues long. The CDR3 reads CASSLGAGAEAFF. CDR3 DNA sequence: TGTGCCAGCAGCCTGGGGGCAGGGGCTGAAGCTTTCTTT. The whole variable domain, filled in from reference TRBV25-1 and TRBJ1-1, reads EADIYQTPRYLVIGTGKKITLECSQTMGHDKMYWYQQDPGMELHLIHYSYGVNSTEKGDLSSESTVSRIRTEHFPLTLESARPSHTSQYLCASSLGAGAEAFFGQGTRLTVV.

The chain links TRBV5-8 to TRBJ1-2, with D possibly being TRBD1 (6 bases). This CDR3 is built from 15 residues. CDR1 is SGHTS, CDR2 YDEGEE, per germline. Trimming cost V 1 base and J 5 bases, with 15 bases left between them. CDR3 in DNA: TGTGCCAGCAGCTTGCTCCCAGGGGATCCTTATGGCTACACCTTC. Its protein is CASSLLPGDPYGYTF.

The chain joins TRBV4-3 to TRBJ2-3; 8 bases match TRBD2. The V segment lost 0 bases and the J segment 4 bases; nucleotides outside the gene matches: 9. The CDR3 has 17 residues. Per the germline V gene, CDR1 is LGHNA and CDR2 is YSLEER. In nucleotides, the CDR3 is TGCGCCAGCAGCCAAGAGAGGGTAGCGGGAATGGCAGATACGCAGTATTTT. It yields the protein CASSQERVAGMADTQYF.

CDR3 amino acids: CASSSGEMNTEAFF. In nucleotides, the CDR3 is TGTGCCAGCAGCTCGGGAGAGATGAACACTGAAGCTTTCTTT. The V call is TRBV11-3, the J call TRBJ1-1; unclear D gene. The CDR3 has 14 residues. V was trimmed by 4 bases and J by 0 bases, leaving 9 bases between them. Germline CDR1 SGHNT, CDR2 YENEEA.

DNA for the CDR3: TGTGCCAGCAGCTTGGGGGCTGGACAGCCCCAGCATTTT. It is translated as CASSLGAGQPQHF. The genes are TRBV5-4 and TRBJ1-5; D remains ambiguous. CDR3 length: 13 amino acids. V was cut by 0 bases and J by 7 bases, with 8 bases left in between. In germline, CDR1 is SGHNT, CDR2 YYREEE (reference sequence).

This clone was seen repeatedly, ten times or more. V is TRBV6-4 and J is TRBJ2-1; tentative D call: TRBD2 (6 bases). CDR3 length: 16 amino acids. V gave up 0 bases and J gave up 3 bases, with 12 bases separating them. Germline values: CDR1 MRHNA, CDR2 SNTAGT. The DNA for the CDR3 is TGTGCCAGCAGTGACTCGAAACGCGGGGACTACAATGAGCAGTTCTTC. Protein sequence: CASSDSKRGDYNEQFF.

The rearrangement joins TRBV5-1 to TRBJ2-3; D gene uncertain. The length of the CDR3 is 14 residues. Trimming removed 1 base at V and 1 base at J, with 7 bases between. The germline CDR1 and CDR2 sequences are SGHRS and YFSETQ. The CDR3 sequence: CASSLNLGTDTQYF. As DNA, the CDR3 is TGCGCCAGCAGCTTGAATCTAGGCACAGATACGCAGTATTTT.

Only one count was recorded for this clone. V gene TRBV15 combines with J gene TRBJ1-5; D is undetermined. The CDR3 length is 14 residues. CDR1 and CDR2 from the germline V gene are LNHNV and YYDKDF (reference sequence). V lost 0 bases and J lost 10, with 13 bases in between. The CDR3 loop reads CATSREQARGPQHF. The CDR3 DNA is TGTGCCACCAGCAGAGAACAAGCTCGGGGACCCCAGCATTTT.

This chain uses TRBV29-1 with TRBJ2-7, with D perhaps TRBD2 (8 bases). There are 14 residues in the CDR3. CDR1 SQVTM and CDR2 ANQGSEA come from the germline V gene. Trimming pared 3 bases from V and 4 bases from J, leaving 16 bases between. The CDR3 loop is CSVEGLGGEYEQYF. DNA of the CDR3: TGCAGCGTTGAGGGACTAGGGGGCGAGTACGAGCAGTACTTC.

This chain connects TRBV9 to TRBJ1-1; TRBD1 aligns across 10 bases. Germline CDR1 is SGDLS and CDR2 is YYNGEE. V dropped 7 bases and J dropped 6; count of bases not matched to a gene: 9. The CDR3 consists of 14 residues. CDR3 nucleotide sequence: TGTGCCAGCTCGCCGGGGACAGGGGCTTCTGAAGCTTTCTTT. Protein product: CASSPGTGASEAFF.

This rearrangement joins TRBV5-6 to TRBJ1-2; 10 positions match TRBD1. Germline loops: CDR1 SGHDT, CDR2 YYEEEE. J lost 4 bases, V lost 1 base, and 10 bases had no gene match. The CDR3 contains 17 residues. The CDR3 here is CASSLWPGTGVSYGYTF. The CDR3, as DNA: TGTGCCAGCAGCTTGTGGCCCGGGACAGGGGTGTCCTATGGCTACACCTTC.

The rearrangement joins TRBV9 to TRBJ2-1; tentatively, D is TRBD2 (7 bases). Between the trimmed V and J ends, which lost 4 bases and 6 bases, there was a span of 17 bases. The V gene's germline CDR1 is SGDLS and CDR2 YYNGEE. The CDR3 contains 15 residues. CDR3 sequence (DNA): TGTGCCAGCAGCACCGGGAGAGGGGGGGTCAATGAGCAGTTCTTC. Amino acid sequence: CASSTGRGGVNEQFF. Supplemented by reference TRBV9 and TRBJ2-1, the full variable domain reads DSGVTQTPKHLITATGQRVTLRCSPRSGDLSVYWYQQSLDQGLQFLIQYYNGEERAKGNILERFSAQQFPDLHSELNLSSLELGDSALYFCASSTGRGGVNEQFFGPGTRLTVL.

This clone was recorded only once. The genes are TRBV27 and TRBJ2-7; TRBD2 matches 8 bases. The germline gives CDR1 MNHEY, CDR2 SMNVEV (reference sequence). The CDR3 runs 16 residues. V trimming: 5 bases; J trimming: 0 bases; junction bases outside the gene matches: 9. CDR3 residues: CASSRSPGTSSYEQYF. The CDR3 bases are TGTGCCAGCAGTCGATCCCCGGGGACTAGCTCCTACGAGCAGTACTTC.

The chain couples TRBV6-1 to TRBJ1-1; 7 bases fit TRBD1. CDR3 length: 13 amino acids. Germline CDR1 MNHNS, CDR2 SASEGT. V shed 6 bases, J shed 5 bases, and the junction held 6 bases outside the gene matches. The CDR3: CASRYRGSTEAFF. DNA for the CDR3: TGTGCCAGCAGGTACAGGGGAAGTACTGAAGCTTTCTTT.

V gene TRBV18 combines with J gene TRBJ2-3; 11 positions match TRBD2. V lost 1 base to trimming and J lost 0 bases; unmatched junction nucleotides: 6. This CDR3 has 18 residues. In germline, CDR1 is KGHSH, CDR2 LQKENI. CDR3 coding DNA: TGTGCCAGCTCACCACTGACTAGCGGGACCAGTAGCACAGATACGCAGTATTTT. Residues: CASSPLTSGTSSTDTQYF.

This clone was counted a single time. This chain links TRBV19 with TRBJ2-1, with D maybe TRBD1 (7 bases). Trimming took off 5 bases at V and 5 bases at J, with 16 bases between the two ends. The CDR3 has 15 residues. CDR1 LNHDA and CDR2 SQIVND come from the germline V gene (reference sequence). CDR3: CASSAGQIKHNEQFF. DNA for the CDR3: TGTGCCAGTAGTGCGGGACAGATAAAGCACAATGAGCAGTTCTTC.

This chain connects TRBV5-1 to TRBJ2-7; 15 nucleotides match TRBD2. Germline loops: CDR1 SGHRS, CDR2 YFSETQ. V dropped 3 bases and J dropped 3; count of bases not matched to a gene: 1. This CDR3 is built from 15 residues. The CDR3 nucleotides read TGCGCCAGCAGCTCGGGACTAGCGGGGGGCTACGAGCAGTACTTC. It codes for CASSSGLAGGYEQYF.

The chain employs TRBV9 and TRBJ2-1; 10 nucleotides line up with TRBD2. Germline-derived CDR1 and CDR2 are SGDLS and YYNGEE. The CDR3 is made up of 14 amino acids. Germline trimming cut 7 bases from V and 6 bases from J; bases unmatched to any gene: 7. The CDR3 DNA follows: TGTGCCAGCGCCATTAGCGGGAGGAGCAATGAGCAGTTCTTC. This gives the protein CASAISGRSNEQFF. Based on the CDR3 plus reference TRBV9 and TRBJ2-1, the full variable domain is DSGVTQTPKHLITATGQRVTLRCSPRSGDLSVYWYQQSLDQGLQFLIQYYNGEERAKGNILERFSAQQFPDLHSELNLSSLELGDSALYFCASAISGRSNEQFFGPGTRLTVL.

This clone occurred a few times. J is TRBJ1-2 and V is TRBV5-6; no firm D call. Germline-derived CDR1 and CDR2 are SGHDT and YYEEEE. This CDR3 comprises 14 residues. V was cut by 0 bases and J by 1 base, with 7 bases left in between. CDR3 in amino acids: CASSLAENNYGYTF. The CDR3 nucleotides read TGTGCCAGCAGCTTGGCCGAGAATAACTATGGCTACACCTTC.

This clone is a singleton in its sample. The chain uses TRBV15 and TRBJ2-3; 7 bases agree with TRBD1. V lost 1 base, J lost 1 base, and 5 bases stayed unmatched. The CDR3 extends over 16 amino acids. Germline V gene data show CDR1 as LNHNV and CDR2 as YYDKDF (reference sequence). The CDR3 coding sequence is TGTGCCACCAGCAGAGTAAAGGGGGCGGGCACAGATACGCAGTATTTT. Residues: CATSRVKGAGTDTQYF.

The CDR3 DNA reads TGTGCCAGCACTCCAGGGTGGGACAGGGCCCACTATGGCTACACCTTC. Translation gives CASTPGWDRAHYGYTF. This chain joins TRBV27 and TRBJ1-2; 9 bases map to TRBD1. CDR3 length: 16 amino acids. V dropped 7 bases and J dropped 3; count of bases not matched to a gene: 12. The germline V gene has CDR1 MNHEY and CDR2 SMNVEV (reference sequence).

This chain connects TRBV5-1 to TRBJ2-1; 12 bases agree with TRBD1. The ends lost 3 bases at V and 6 bases at J; junction bases unmatched: 4. Per germline, CDR1 SGHRS and CDR2 YFSETQ. The CDR3 is made up of 15 amino acids. The CDR3 region has the DNA TGCGCCAGCAGCTGGCGGGACAGGGGGCCCAATGAGCAGTTCTTC. It translates to CASSWRDRGPNEQFF.

J is TRBJ1-1 and V is TRBV30; a weak D match, TRBD1 (6 bases). With 3 bases removed from V and 0 bases from J, the gap between germline ends came to 17 bases. CDR1 is GTSNPN and CDR2 is SVGIG in the germline V gene (reference sequence). The CDR3 has 16 residues. This CDR3 is CAWRIGQGIMNTEAFF. In DNA form, the CDR3 reads TGTGCCTGGAGAATTGGGCAGGGGATAATGAACACTGAAGCTTTCTTT.